The 24 T cell receptor beta chains below were found in one sample sequenced in a study of blood T cell repertoires in COVID-19. The assay was immunoSEQ multiplex PCR, and TCRdb's table has in-frame clones only and misses some. The sample has over 150,000 clones; approximately 82% are singletons. Sequencing input: peripheral blood. These receptors were taken from an elderly woman with active or convalescent COVID-19.

This chain uses TRBV14 with TRBJ2-3, with a tentative D call TRBD2 (5 bases). V was clipped by 3 bases and J by 0 bases, with 19 bases between them. This CDR3 contains 18 residues. CDR1 SGHDN and CDR2 FVKESK come from the germline V gene. The chain's CDR3 is CASSQRPFTSGSTDTQYF. CDR3 in DNA: TGTGCCAGCAGCCAGCGTCCGTTTACTAGTGGGAGCACAGATACGCAGTATTTT.

In this sample, this clone turned up once. This chain uses TRBV5-4 with TRBJ2-7; 14 positions match TRBD2. V lost 5 bases and J lost 6; bases outside the gene matches: 13. Germline V CDR1 and CDR2: SGHNT, YYREEE (reference sequence). This CDR3 is 17 amino acids long. DNA for the CDR3: TGTGCCAGCAGTCATTCCCCGGGACTAGCGGGAGCGGGCGAGCAGTACTTC. Protein product: CASSHSPGLAGAGEQYF.

The V call is TRBV25-1, the J call TRBJ1-6; D gene ambiguous. The germline gives CDR1 MGHDK, CDR2 SYGVNS. V gave up 4 bases and J gave up 5 bases, with 9 bases separating them. This CDR3 is 14 amino acids long. CDR3 sequence: CASSAWRDNSPLHF. CDR3 nucleotide sequence: TGTGCCAGCAGTGCGTGGAGGGATAATTCACCCCTCCACTTT.

V is TRBV19 and J is TRBJ2-2; 10 bases match TRBD1. In germline, CDR1 is LNHDA, CDR2 SQIVND (reference sequence). The junction had 8 bases not matched to a gene; V was cut back by 5 bases and J by 5 bases. This CDR3 has 16 amino acids. CDR3 sequence reads: CASSPGTGENTGELFF. In DNA form, the CDR3 reads TGTGCCAGTAGTCCAGGGACAGGGGAGAATACCGGGGAGCTGTTTTTT.

The chain employs TRBV29-1 and TRBJ1-1; 10 bases agree with TRBD1. The germline gives CDR1 SQVTM, CDR2 ANQGSEA. V lost 6 bases, J lost 4 bases, and 5 bases stayed unmatched. The CDR3 extends over 13 amino acids. The CDR3 DNA is TGCAGCGTGGGGGGACAGGGGTCCACTGAAGCTTTCTTT. Translation: CSVGGQGSTEAFF. Based on the CDR3 plus reference TRBV29-1 and TRBJ1-1, the full variable domain is SAVISQKPSRDICQRGTSLTIQCQVDSQVTMMFWYRQQPGQSLTLIATANQGSEATYESGFVIDKFPISRPNLTFSTLTVSNMSPEDSSIYLCSVGGQGSTEAFFGQGTRLTVV.

The chain combines TRBV30 with TRBJ1-5, with D unclear. Germline CDR1 reads GTSNPN; CDR2 reads SVGIG (reference sequence). The CDR3 has 13 residues. The V end was cut by 4 bases, the J end by 5 bases, with 12 bases between. The CDR3, as DNA: TGTGCCTGGACGAGAGGAGGGCATCAGCCCCAGCATTTT. It yields the protein CAWTRGGHQPQHF.

V is TRBV5-1 and J is TRBJ2-3; D remains ambiguous. Deletions cut 0 bases from V and 2 bases from J, with 10 bases between. Germline V gives CDR1 SGHRS, CDR2 YFSETQ. The CDR3 runs to 15 residues. CDR3 protein: CASSLGLPFTDTQYF. The CDR3 bases are TGCGCCAGCAGCTTGGGACTTCCCTTCACAGATACGCAGTATTTT.

V and J are TRBV4-1 and TRBJ2-5, with 7 bases identical to TRBD2. The CDR3 loop spans 17 amino acids. Germline CDR1 and CDR2: MGHRA and YSYEKL. V trimming: 5 bases; J trimming: 0 bases; junction bases outside the gene matches: 12. The CDR3 is CASSTTSRGRYQETQYF. The CDR3 nucleotides read TGCGCCAGCAGCACGACTAGCCGGGGAAGGTACCAAGAGACCCAGTACTTC.

This chain links TRBV6-5 with TRBJ2-4, with TRBD2 matching 11 bases. Germline values: CDR1 MNHEY, CDR2 SVGAGI. V was pared by 6 bases and J by 4 bases, with 2 bases of the junction left unmatched. The CDR3 consists of 14 residues. This CDR3 is CASRRTSGKNIQYF. The CDR3 DNA is TGTGCCAGCAGACGGACTAGCGGGAAAAACATTCAGTACTTC.

The chain is built from TRBV19 and TRBJ1-2; 9 positions agree with TRBD1. Germline lookup yields CDR1 LNHDA and CDR2 SQIVND (reference sequence). This CDR3 is built from 14 residues. V lost 6 bases and J lost 8; bases outside the gene matches: 10. The CDR3 loop reads CASRSTDRGGGYTF. CDR3 nucleotide sequence: TGTGCCAGTAGGAGTACGGACAGGGGAGGCGGCTACACCTTC.

The rearrangement uses TRBV28 and TRBJ1-2; the D is unclear. Trimming left V 7 bases short and J 6 bases short, with 18 bases between. CDR1 and CDR2 from the germline V gene are MDHEN and SYDVKM. The CDR3 loop spans 14 amino acids. The CDR3 here is CASIRERAANGYTF. CDR3 DNA: TGTGCCAGCATCCGAGAGAGGGCGGCCAATGGCTACACCTTC.

The chain recombines TRBV29-1 with TRBJ1-2; perhaps TRBD1 as D (5 bases). This CDR3 is 14 amino acids long. Germline CDR1 is SQVTM and CDR2 is ANQGSEA. The V gene lost 2 bases and the J gene lost 1 base, with 11 bases spanning the gap. Here the CDR3 reads CSVELVTVNYGYTF. The DNA of the CDR3 is TGCAGCGTTGAATTGGTGACAGTTAACTATGGCTACACCTTC.

The V call is TRBV5-1, the J call TRBJ2-2; TRBD1 is a possible D gene (6 bases). CDR3 length: 15 amino acids. V lost 2 bases and J lost 4, with 12 bases in between. Germline V gene data show CDR1 as SGHRS and CDR2 as YFSETQ. For the CDR3, the DNA is TGCGCCAGCAGCTTCCGACAGGCGGCCACCGGGGAGCTGTTTTTT. Its translation: CASSFRQAATGELFF.

The chain couples TRBV18 to TRBJ2-2; 9 bases are a match to TRBD1. The J segment lost 8 bases and the V segment lost 2 bases, leaving 6 bases of the junction unmatched. The CDR3 runs to 15 residues. Germline-derived CDR1 and CDR2 are KGHSH and LQKENI. The DNA for the CDR3 is TGTGCCAGCTCACCAGGACAGGGGAGCTTAGGGGAGCTGTTTTTT. As protein: CASSPGQGSLGELFF.

This clone was observed once. Other DNA variants within this sample encode the same CDR3. CDR3 bases: TGCGCCAGCAGCTCTACAGGGGGCGCCGAGACCCAGTACTTC. As protein: CASSSTGGAETQYF. The chain uses TRBV5-1 and TRBJ2-5; 9 positions agree with TRBD1. CDR1 is SGHRS, CDR2 YFSETQ, per germline. The CDR3 consists of 14 residues. Losses at the gene ends were 3 bases for V and 5 bases for J; bases not matched to a gene: 5.

The genes are TRBV11-3 and TRBJ2-2, with 8 nucleotides matching TRBD2. After removal of 0 bases from V and 4 bases from J, the junction contained 4 bases not matched to a gene. There are 16 residues in the CDR3. In germline, CDR1 is SGHNT, CDR2 YENEEA. CDR3 sequence (DNA): TGTGCCAGCAGCTTAGAAGCGGGAGCGGGCACCGGGGAGCTGTTTTTT. It codes for CASSLEAGAGTGELFF. Based on the CDR3 plus reference TRBV11-3 and TRBJ2-2, the full variable domain is EAGVVQSPRYKIIEKKQPVAFWCNPISGHNTLYWYLQNLGQGPELLIRYENEEAVDDSQLPKDRFSAERLKGVDSTLKIQPAELGDSAVYLCASSLEAGAGTGELFFGEGSRLTVL.

This chain uses TRBV9 with TRBJ2-1; TRBD2 aligns across 11 bases. The junction had 16 bases not matched to a gene; V was cut back by 4 bases and J by 7 bases. Germline V CDR1 and CDR2: SGDLS, YYNGEE. The CDR3 is 18 residues long. CDR3 DNA sequence: TGTGCCAGCAGCCCTCCCGGGGTAGCGGGAGGGCCAAGGAATGAGCAGTTCTTC. Encoded protein: CASSPPGVAGGPRNEQFF.

This chain links TRBV28 with TRBJ2-1; 8 bases are shared with TRBD2. The junction had 8 bases not matched to a gene; V was cut back by 5 bases and J by 2 bases. CDR1 and CDR2 from the germline V gene are MDHEN and SYDVKM. The CDR3 runs to 16 residues. CDR3 loop: CASSPSFGRAYNEQFF. For the CDR3, the DNA is TGTGCCAGCAGTCCCTCCTTCGGGAGGGCCTACAATGAGCAGTTCTTC.

This clone has just one count. V usage is TRBV5-1 and J usage is TRBJ2-7; D possibly corresponds to TRBD2 (6 bases). CDR3 length: 16 residues. With 0 bases removed from V and 2 bases from J, the gap between germline ends came to 15 bases. Germline V gene lookup returns CDR1 SGHRS and CDR2 YFSETQ. CDR3 DNA sequence: TGCGCCAGCAGCTTGGAACCGCCGGGACTGACCTACGAGCAGTACTTC. Its protein is CASSLEPPGLTYEQYF.

Only a few counts were recorded for this clone. CDR3 amino acids: CASSPGLASDEQFF. The DNA for the CDR3 is TGTGCCAGCAGCCCCGGACTAGCTAGCGATGAGCAGTTCTTC. The rearrangement links TRBV7-2 to TRBJ2-1; TRBD2 agrees at 8 bases. J gave up 8 bases and V 5 bases, and 8 bases lay outside the gene matches. Germline assignment: CDR1 SGHTA and CDR2 FQGNSA. The CDR3 runs to 14 residues.

This chain uses TRBV11-2 with TRBJ2-7; TRBD2 aligns across 11 bases. This CDR3 spans 13 amino acids. The germline V gene has CDR1 SGHAT and CDR2 FQNNGV. V dropped 6 bases and J dropped 7; count of bases not matched to a gene: 5. CDR3 sequence reads: CASRVAGGGEQYF. The CDR3 coding sequence is TGTGCCAGCAGGGTAGCGGGAGGGGGGGAGCAGTACTTC.

The chain joins TRBV2 to TRBJ1-1; tentatively, D is TRBD1 (5 bases). Per the germline V gene, CDR1 is SNHLY and CDR2 is FYNNEI. Trimming cost V 6 bases and J 1 base, with 9 bases left between them. The CDR3 length is 13 residues. The CDR3 region has the DNA TGTGCCAGCAGCCCCACAGGGAACACTGAAGCTTTCTTT. It specifies CASSPTGNTEAFF.

The V call is TRBV28, the J call TRBJ1-1; the D gene is possibly TRBD1 (6 bases). CDR1 MDHEN and CDR2 SYDVKM come from the germline V gene. V was trimmed by 5 bases and J by 1 base, leaving 14 bases between them. The CDR3 covers 15 residues. The CDR3, as DNA: TGTGCCAGCAGTCTCCTCGTGGACAGGAACACTGAAGCTTTCTTT. Protein product: CASSLLVDRNTEAFF.

The chain combines TRBV28 with TRBJ1-5; TRBD1 agrees at 10 bases. This CDR3 has 14 amino acids. The J segment lost 4 bases and the V segment lost 6 bases, leaving 3 bases of the junction unmatched. Germline CDR1 reads MDHEN; CDR2 reads SYDVKM. CDR3 bases: TGTGCCAGCAGACGACAGGGGGCGAATCAGCCCCAGCATTTT. Its translation is CASRRQGANQPQHF.